The clone carrying this T cell receptor beta chain was seen only a few times. Its antigen is as yet unknown. A second PCR of about 7 to 11 cycles used a sample-barcoded 5' primer and a J-beta primer mix. From the 5' RACE reads, TCRdb called clonotypes with MiXCR, one entry per CDR3 protein. The sample records over a million distinct CDR3 sequences, 40% to 55% being singletons. CDR1 is SGHRS and CDR2 is YFSETQ in the germline V gene. Trimming left V 5 bases short and J 0 bases short, with 15 bases between. The CDR3 loop spans 16 amino acids. Each sample provided at least 6 micrograms of extracted total RNA. The sample comes from a study of blood T cells in healthy people across ages. On the study more broadly: The template switching approach captured approximately one barcoded beta molecule for every two T cells. Study findings and constraints: Considered underestimates were the diversity estimates obtained from one million T cells. Shifts in expanded clonotypes may have been confounded by donor CMV status, which was unknown.

What was sequenced was blood. The source is a woman aged 60 to 75 in good health. The chain uses TRBV5-1 and TRBJ2-1; D not resolved. The CDR3 DNA is TGCGCCAGCAGACAATCCGACTGGAGCTCCTACAATGAGCAGTTCTTC. It yields the protein CASRQSDWSSYNEQFF.